This record looks at one T cell receptor beta chain sequence and its context. What it binds is unknown. The data derive from a study of blood T cells in healthy people across ages. Study-wide points: TCR beta diversity, measured per million T cells, fell in a roughly linear way with age. PBMC samples, being unsorted, prevented any conclusive comparison of naive and antigen-experienced cells.

CDR1 and CDR2 (germline): KGHDR, SFDVKD. This CDR3 has 17 residues. Primed by a sample-barcoded 5' primer and a J-beta primer mix, a second PCR proceeded for 7 to 11 cycles. Every single cDNA molecule received a tag from a template-switch adaptor with 12 random nucleotides. Every sample produced at least 2.5 million CDR3-containing paired-end reads. A single record per CDR3 protein comes from TCRdb applying MiXCR to the 5' RACE reads. The table shows about 1.7 million distinct CDR3 sequences, with roughly 27% occurring only once. This TCR came from a woman younger than 45 in good health. The chain has TRBV24-1 and TRBJ2-4; 13 positions agree with TRBD2. TRBJ2-5 explains the end of the DNA better; the J call may be wrong. The specimen sequenced was blood. The CDR3 protein is CATSDPTSGGNQETQYF. The DNA for the CDR3 is TGTGCCACCAGTGATCCGACTAGCGGGGGGAACCAAGAGACCCAGTACTTC.